This TCR beta chain emerged from a study of cytomegalovirus exposure and HLA in healthy donors. As to this clone: What it binds is unknown.

Both 60 Vbeta primers and 13 Jbeta primers went into the PCR. Sequenced by immunoSEQ multiplex PCR; TCRdb stores in-frame clones only, minus some. Counted here are around 150,000 clones, around 68% occurring once; the ten biggest clones make up approximately 1.5%. Findings and caveats of the study: The classifier, whose performance was assessed in both the original and validation cohorts, reportedly diagnosed cytomegalovirus status with high specificity and sensitivity. Donors belonging to an Asian-associated ancestry cluster reportedly showed fewer N-insertions in productive TCRs than the approximately 670-donor mean, according to what a later analysis found.

Sequenced material: PBMCs. The clonotype was recovered from a man aged 50 or older in good health and CMV-seronegative.

This CDR3 is CASRNLGGSYEQYF. The CDR3 DNA sequence: TGTGCCAGCAGGAACCTGGGGGGGTCCTACGAGCAGTACTTC. This sequence joins TRBV13 and TRBJ2-7; 7 bases align to TRBD2. Unmatched junction bases numbered 6, after V lost 6 bases and J lost 1 base. CDR3 length equals 14 residues. Germline V gene data show CDR1 as PRHDT and CDR2 as FYEKMQ (reference sequence).